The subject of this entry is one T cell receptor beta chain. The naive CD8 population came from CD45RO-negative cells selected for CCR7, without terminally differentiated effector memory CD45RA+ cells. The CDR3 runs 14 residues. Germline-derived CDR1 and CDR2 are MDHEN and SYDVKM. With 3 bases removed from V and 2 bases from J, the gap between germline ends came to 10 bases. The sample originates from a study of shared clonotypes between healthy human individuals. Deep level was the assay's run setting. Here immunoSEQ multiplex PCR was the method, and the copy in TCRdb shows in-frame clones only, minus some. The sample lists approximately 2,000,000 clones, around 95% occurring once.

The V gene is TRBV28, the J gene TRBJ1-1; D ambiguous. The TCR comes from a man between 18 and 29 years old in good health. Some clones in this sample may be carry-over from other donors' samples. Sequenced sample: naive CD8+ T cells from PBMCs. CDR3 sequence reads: CASSFKRFNTEAFF. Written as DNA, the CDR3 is TGTGCCAGCAGTTTTAAGAGGTTTAACACTGAAGCTTTCTTT.